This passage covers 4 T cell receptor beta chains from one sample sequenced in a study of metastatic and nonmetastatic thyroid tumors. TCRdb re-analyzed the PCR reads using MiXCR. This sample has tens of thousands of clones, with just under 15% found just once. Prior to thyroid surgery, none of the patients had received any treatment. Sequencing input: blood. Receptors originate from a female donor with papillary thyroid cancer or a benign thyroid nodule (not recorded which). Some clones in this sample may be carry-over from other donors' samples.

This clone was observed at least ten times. The DNA of the CDR3 is TGTGCCAGCAGTCCCAGAGAGGGTTCGAGCACTGAAGCTTTCTTT. Amino acid sequence: CASSPREGSSTEAFF. The V gene is TRBV27, the J gene TRBJ1-1; no firm D call. V was cut by 5 bases and J by 4 bases, with 17 bases left in between. The germline CDR1 and CDR2 sequences are MNHEY and SMNVEV (reference sequence). This CDR3 contains 15 residues.

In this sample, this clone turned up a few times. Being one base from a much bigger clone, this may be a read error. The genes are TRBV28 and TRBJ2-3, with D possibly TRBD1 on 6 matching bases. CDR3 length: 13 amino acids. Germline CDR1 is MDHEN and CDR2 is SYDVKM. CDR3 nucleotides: TGTGCCAGCAGGACAGGTGGCACACATACGCAGTATTTT. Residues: CASRTGGTHTQYF.

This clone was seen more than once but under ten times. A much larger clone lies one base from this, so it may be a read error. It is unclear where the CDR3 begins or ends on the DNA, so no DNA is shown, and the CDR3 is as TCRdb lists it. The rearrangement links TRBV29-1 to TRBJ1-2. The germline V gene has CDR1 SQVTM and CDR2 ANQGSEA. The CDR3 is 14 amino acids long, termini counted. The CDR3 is CSVMLQNRDYGCTF.

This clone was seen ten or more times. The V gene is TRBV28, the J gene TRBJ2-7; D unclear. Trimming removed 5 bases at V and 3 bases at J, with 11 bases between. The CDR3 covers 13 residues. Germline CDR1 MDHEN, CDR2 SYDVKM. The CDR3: CASSPASIYEQYF. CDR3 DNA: TGTGCCAGCAGTCCTGCGAGCATCTACGAGCAGTACTTC.